Below are 8 T cell receptor beta chains sequenced from a single sample in a study of patients and donors after allogeneic stem cell transplantation. A single record per CDR3 protein comes from TCRdb applying MiXCR to the RT-PCR reads. The sample holds hundreds of thousands of distinct CDR3 sequences; 35% to 45% are singletons and the top ten take 11%. The sequenced sample was blood, either unsorted or a sorted T cell fraction (not recorded which). These receptor sequences come from a human donor who was either an allogeneic HSCT recipient or a stem cell or donor lymphocyte infusion donor (not recorded which). It is not recorded whose cells these are; they may come from a transplant donor.

The chain couples TRBV4-1 to TRBJ2-7, with TRBD1 identical over 10 bases. V was clipped by 5 bases and J by 1 base; unmatched bases: 5. The CDR3 runs to 15 residues. Germline-derived CDR1 and CDR2 are MGHRA and YSYEKL. The CDR3 region is CASSSRTGGSYEQYF. The CDR3 coding sequence is TGCGCCAGCAGCTCCCGGACAGGGGGATCCTACGAGCAGTACTTC.

The chain combines TRBV18 with TRBJ1-2; D is unresolved. The CDR3 runs to 16 residues. V was shortened by 3 bases and J by 3 bases, with 17 bases between the two germline ends. The germline V gene has CDR1 KGHSH and CDR2 LQKENI. The DNA of the CDR3 is TGTGCCAGCTCACCGCTGAACGCCGGGATCGACTATGGCTACACCTTC. Translating it yields CASSPLNAGIDYGYTF.

This clonotype was picked up a small number of times. The chain is built from TRBV5-1 and TRBJ2-7; tentative D call: TRBD2 (5 bases). From germline, CDR1 is SGHRS and CDR2 YFSETQ. V was shortened by 3 bases and J by 5 bases, with 9 bases between the two germline ends. This CDR3 spans 12 amino acids. The CDR3: CASSSRGHEQYF. CDR3 nucleotide sequence: TGCGCCAGCAGCTCCAGAGGGCACGAGCAGTACTTC.

The genes are TRBV11-2 and TRBJ2-1; TRBD1 matches 7 bases. J gave up 9 bases and V 1 base, and 6 bases lay outside the gene matches. There are 14 residues in the CDR3. Looked up from germline, CDR1 is SGHAT and CDR2 is FQNNGV. DNA of the CDR3: TGTGCCAGCAGCTTAGTATACAGGGGCGGTGAGCAGTTCTTC. The encoded protein is CASSLVYRGGEQFF.

A few counts support this clonotype. V usage is TRBV7-2 and J usage is TRBJ2-2; D unclear. The germline V gene encodes CDR1 SGHTA and CDR2 FQGNSA. The V end lost 5 bases, the J end lost 6 bases, and 16 bases lay between the germline ends. This CDR3 contains 15 residues. In DNA form, the CDR3 reads TGTGCCAGCAGCATCAGGACCAGAGGAGCCGGGGAGCTGTTTTTT. It encodes CASSIRTRGAGELFF. Together with reference TRBV7-2 and TRBJ2-2, the CDR3 gives the full variable domain: GAGVSQSPSNKVTEKGKDVELRCDPISGHTALYWYRQSLGQGLEFLIYFQGNSAPDKSGLPSDRFSAERTGGSVSTLTIQRTQQEDSAVYLCASSIRTRGAGELFFGEGSRLTVL.

This sequence joins TRBV5-1 and TRBJ2-3; 8 bases are a match to TRBD2. V gave up 2 bases and J gave up 1 base; unmatched junction bases: 3. CDR3 size: 15 residues. The germline V gene has CDR1 SGHRS and CDR2 YFSETQ. This CDR3 reads CASSFPGLGTDTQYF. The CDR3 DNA reads as TGCGCCAGCAGCTTCCCGGGACTAGGCACAGATACGCAGTATTTT.

The chain links TRBV28 to TRBJ1-5; D not certain. The germline V gene has CDR1 MDHEN and CDR2 SYDVKM. The CDR3 loop spans 12 amino acids. Trimming removed 6 bases from V and 13 bases from J, with 16 bases in between. CDR3 nucleotide sequence: TGTGCCAGCAGCCCGACGTGGCATCTACAGCATTTT. This codes for CASSPTWHLQHF.

The chain employs TRBV12-3 or TRBV12-4 and TRBJ2-7; 7 bases fit TRBD1. The ends lost 1 base at V and 6 bases at J; junction bases unmatched: 3. This CDR3 spans 13 amino acids. The CDR3 DNA is TGTGCCAGCAGTTTAGGACAGGGTACCGAGCAGTACTTC. Its protein is CASSLGQGTEQYF.